The 16 T cell receptor beta chains in this list originate from one sample, sequenced in a study of shared clonotypes between healthy human individuals. Naive CD8 cells lacked CD45RO and underwent positive selection for CCR7, leaving out terminally differentiated effector memory CD45RA+ cells. Data came from immunoSEQ multiplex PCR; TCRdb stores just in-frame clones and leaves some out. The repertoire consists of about 600,000 clones, with 98% occurring once and the leading ten covering 0.3%. The sample taken for sequencing was naive CD8+ T cells sorted from blood. These receptors were taken from a man aged 30 to 39 in good health.

This rearrangement joins TRBV29-1 to TRBJ2-2; D gene uncertain. V lost 6 bases and J lost 0, with 8 bases in between. CDR1 is SQVTM, CDR2 ANQGSEA, per germline. The CDR3 is made up of 13 amino acids. CDR3 sequence (DNA): TGCAGCGTCTCACCCCCGAACACCGGGGAGCTGTTTTTT. Protein product: CSVSPPNTGELFF.

V and J are TRBV29-1 and TRBJ2-3; TRBD2 is a possible D gene (6 bases). The CDR3 contains 13 residues. V shed 4 bases and J shed 4 bases, with 12 bases lying between them. The germline V gene encodes CDR1 SQVTM and CDR2 ANQGSEA. The CDR3 nucleotides are TGCAGCGTTGGGTCGGGAGTTGCAGATACGCAGTATTTT. Translating gives CSVGSGVADTQYF.

The chain combines TRBV7-6 with TRBJ1-4; 7 bases line up with TRBD1. The CDR3 runs 18 residues. Germline CDR1 is SGHVS and CDR2 is FNYEAQ. V gave up 3 bases and J gave up 2 bases; unmatched junction bases: 12. CDR3 sequence reads: CASSLDRQGVTTNEKLFF. CDR3 coding DNA: TGTGCCAGCAGCTTGGACAGACAGGGAGTGACGACTAATGAAAAACTGTTTTTT.

The chain recombines TRBV28 with TRBJ1-5, with D unresolved. The CDR3 is made up of 15 amino acids. The V end lost 6 bases, the J end lost 4 bases, and 16 bases lay between the germline ends. Germline V gene sequence: CDR1 MDHEN, CDR2 SYDVKM. The CDR3 loop reads CASSFEPHGNQPQHF. Written as DNA, the CDR3 is TGTGCCAGCAGCTTTGAGCCCCATGGGAATCAGCCCCAGCATTTT.

This chain uses TRBV9 with TRBJ1-4; 8 bases agree with TRBD1. With 3 bases clipped from V and 7 bases from J, the junction kept 8 bases outside the gene matches. The CDR3 has 15 residues. CDR1 and CDR2 from the germline V gene are SGDLS and YYNGEE. Written as DNA, the CDR3 is TGTGCCAGCAGCGACGGTCAGGGGGCCGGTGAAAAACTGTTTTTT. This codes for CASSDGQGAGEKLFF.

The chain joins TRBV6-6 to TRBJ1-5, with TRBD1 matching 9 bases. The V and J ends lost 5 bases and 6 bases, in that order; junction bases with no gene match: 8. Looked up from germline, CDR1 is MNHNY and CDR2 is SVGAGI (reference sequence). This CDR3 contains 15 residues. CDR3: CASSATGTGSQPQHF. Here the CDR3 DNA reads TGTGCCAGCAGTGCTACCGGGACAGGGAGTCAGCCCCAGCATTTT.

The chain couples TRBV4-1 to TRBJ1-2; weak D call: TRBD1 (5 bases). The V gene lost 0 bases and the J gene lost 3 bases, with 11 bases spanning the gap. This CDR3 spans 15 amino acids. The germline V gene has CDR1 MGHRA and CDR2 YSYEKL. CDR3 in DNA: TGCGCCAGCAGCCAAGATTTCGGGGGTGACTATGGCTACACCTTC. Encoded protein: CASSQDFGGDYGYTF.

The rearrangement links TRBV11-2 to TRBJ2-7; a possible D gene is TRBD1 (5 bases). This CDR3 comprises 16 residues. Germline-derived CDR1 and CDR2 are SGHAT and FQNNGV. V lost 2 bases, J lost 5 bases, and 19 bases lay in between. The CDR3 reads CASSLYHGQGFDEQYF. The CDR3 nucleotides read TGTGCCAGCAGCTTATACCACGGGCAGGGTTTCGACGAGCAGTACTTC.

The chain combines TRBV19 with TRBJ2-1; D is perhaps TRBD2 (5 bases). With 7 bases removed from V and 1 base from J, the gap between germline ends came to 8 bases. CDR3 size: 13 residues. Germline values: CDR1 LNHDA, CDR2 SQIVND (reference sequence). This CDR3 is CASKSGSYNEQFF. In nucleotides, the CDR3 is TGTGCCAGTAAATCGGGGTCCTACAATGAGCAGTTCTTC.

This sequence joins TRBV10-3 and TRBJ1-1; 10 bases are shared with TRBD1. The germline V gene encodes CDR1 ENHRY and CDR2 SYGVKD. V lost 3 bases, J lost 6 bases, and 4 bases stayed unmatched. The CDR3 is made up of 14 amino acids. This CDR3 is CAISETGTGAEAFF. CDR3 DNA sequence: TGTGCCATCAGTGAAACCGGGACAGGGGCTGAAGCTTTCTTT.

The CDR3 DNA is TGTGCCAGCAGCGTACTGGCGGGAGCCGGTAATGAGCAGTTCTTC. Protein product: CASSVLAGAGNEQFF. The J gene is TRBJ2-1, the V gene TRBV9; the match to TRBD2 covers 7 bases. The germline V gene has CDR1 SGDLS and CDR2 YYNGEE. This CDR3 comprises 15 residues. V shed 1 base, J shed 7 bases, and the junction held 8 bases outside the gene matches.

This sequence joins TRBV5-1 and TRBJ1-1; D might be TRBD1 (6 bases). V lost 5 bases, J lost 5 bases, and 10 bases lay in between. This CDR3 contains 12 residues. Germline CDR1 and CDR2: SGHRS and YFSETQ. The CDR3 spells CASRQGGTEAFF. The CDR3 nucleotides read TGCGCCAGCAGACAGGGTGGAACTGAAGCTTTCTTT.

This chain joins TRBV10-1 and TRBJ2-1; 7 bases are shared with TRBD2. The V and J ends lost 3 bases and 3 bases, in that order; junction bases with no gene match: 8. Looked up from germline, CDR1 is WNHNN and CDR2 is SYGVQD (reference sequence). The CDR3 is 16 amino acids. The CDR3 loop is CASSESAGVGYNEQFF. As DNA, the CDR3 is TGCGCCAGCAGTGAATCTGCGGGAGTCGGCTACAATGAGCAGTTCTTC.

The chain combines TRBV27 with TRBJ2-3; D might be TRBD2 (5 bases). Germline V CDR1 and CDR2: MNHEY, SMNVEV (reference sequence). The length of the CDR3 is 14 residues. Trimming removed 0 bases at V and 4 bases at J, with 8 bases between. The CDR3 sequence: CASSLSASPDTQYF. CDR3 in DNA: TGTGCCAGCAGTTTATCGGCTAGCCCAGATACGCAGTATTTT.

V usage is TRBV28 and J usage is TRBJ1-2; 8 bases match TRBD1. The CDR3 has 14 amino acids. V lost 3 bases, J lost 7 bases, and 7 bases stayed unmatched. Per germline, CDR1 MDHEN and CDR2 SYDVKM. The DNA for the CDR3 is TGTGCCAGCAGTTTTCGGACAGGGCAGGTTGGCTACACCTTC. Protein sequence: CASSFRTGQVGYTF.

This clone showed up just once. CDR3 in DNA: TGTGCCAGCAGTTTATCCAGGTTCAATCAGCCCCAGCATTTT. This encodes CASSLSRFNQPQHF. The chain is built from TRBV27 and TRBJ1-5, with no clear D. Germline V gene data show CDR1 as MNHEY and CDR2 as SMNVEV (reference sequence). Trimming left V 0 bases short and J 3 bases short, with 6 bases between. This CDR3 contains 14 residues.